This TCR beta chain was identified in a study of blood T cell repertoires in COVID-19. Study-level background: Both acute and convalescent COVID-19 samples were obtained from the United States, Italy and Spain. PBMCs, B-cell-depleted T cells, or T cells were the source of the cDNA or gDNA that made up the material.

Germline-derived CDR1 and CDR2 are MDHEN and SYDVKM. This CDR3 is 13 amino acids long. V lost 8 bases, J lost 5 bases, and 16 bases lay in between. Authors' analysis steps: The assay estimated nucleated cells by amplifying reference gene primers. TCRdb keeps only in-frame clones here, not all; method: immunoSEQ multiplex PCR. V and J calls and clone size come straight from that table; D and trimming were deduced from the DNA. Among roughly 70,000 clones listed, approximately 77% were seen once. This chain links TRBV28 with TRBJ2-7; weak D call: TRBD2 (6 bases). The clonotype was recovered from a man between 65 and 79 years old with COVID-19, enrolled during active disease. Sequencing used peripheral blood. Here the CDR3 DNA reads TGTGCCAGCTCCCCCGGTAGCGGCCACGAGCAGTACTTC. It translates to CASSPGSGHEQYF.